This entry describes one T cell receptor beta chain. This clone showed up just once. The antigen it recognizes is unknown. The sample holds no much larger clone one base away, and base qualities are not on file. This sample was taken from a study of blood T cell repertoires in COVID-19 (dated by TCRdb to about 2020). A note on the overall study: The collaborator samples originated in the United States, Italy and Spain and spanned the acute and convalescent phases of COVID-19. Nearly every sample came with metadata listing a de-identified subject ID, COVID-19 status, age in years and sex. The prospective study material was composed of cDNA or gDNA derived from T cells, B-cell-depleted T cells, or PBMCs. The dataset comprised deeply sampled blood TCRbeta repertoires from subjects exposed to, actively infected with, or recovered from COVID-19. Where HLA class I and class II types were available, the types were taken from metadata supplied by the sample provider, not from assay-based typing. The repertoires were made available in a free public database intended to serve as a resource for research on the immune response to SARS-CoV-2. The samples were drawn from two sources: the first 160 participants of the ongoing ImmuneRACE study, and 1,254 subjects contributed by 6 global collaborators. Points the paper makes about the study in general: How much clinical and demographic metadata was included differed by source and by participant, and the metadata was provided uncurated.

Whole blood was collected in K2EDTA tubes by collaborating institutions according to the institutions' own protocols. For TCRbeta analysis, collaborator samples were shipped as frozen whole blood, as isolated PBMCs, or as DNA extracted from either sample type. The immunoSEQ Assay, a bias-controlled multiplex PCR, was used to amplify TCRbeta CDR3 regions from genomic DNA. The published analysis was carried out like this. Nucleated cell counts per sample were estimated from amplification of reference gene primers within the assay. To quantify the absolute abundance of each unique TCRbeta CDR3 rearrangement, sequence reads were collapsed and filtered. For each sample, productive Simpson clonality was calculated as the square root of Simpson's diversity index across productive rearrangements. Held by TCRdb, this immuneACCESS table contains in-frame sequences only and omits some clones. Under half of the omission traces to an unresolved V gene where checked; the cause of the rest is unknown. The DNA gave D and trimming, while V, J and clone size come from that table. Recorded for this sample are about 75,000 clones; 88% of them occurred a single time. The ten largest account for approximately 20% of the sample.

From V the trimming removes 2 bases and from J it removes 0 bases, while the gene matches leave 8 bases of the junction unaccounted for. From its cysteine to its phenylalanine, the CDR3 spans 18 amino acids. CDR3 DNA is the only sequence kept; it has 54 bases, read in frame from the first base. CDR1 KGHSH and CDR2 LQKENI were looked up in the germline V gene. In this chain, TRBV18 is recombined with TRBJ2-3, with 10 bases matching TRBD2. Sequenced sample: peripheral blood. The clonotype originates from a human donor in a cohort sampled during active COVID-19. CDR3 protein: CASSPRSSGGSSTDTQYF. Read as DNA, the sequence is TGTGCCAGCTCACCAAGGTCTAGCGGGGGCTCTAGCACAGATACGCAGTATTTT. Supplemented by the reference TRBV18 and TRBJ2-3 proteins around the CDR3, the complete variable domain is NAGVMQNPRHLVRRRGQEARLRCSPMKGHSHVYWYRQLPEEGLKFMVYLQKENIIDESGMPKERFSAEFPKEGPSILRIQQVVRGDSAAYFCASSPRSSGGSSTDTQYFGPGTRLTVL.